This T cell receptor (beta chain) was sequenced for a study of type 1 regulatory T cells. Turning to the study itself: This in vitro CD4 product, T-allo10, is enriched for Tr1 cells and alloantigen-specific. Study-wide findings and caveats: Compared with non-Tr1 cells, Tr1 cells showed a narrower TCR repertoire.

TCRdb ran MiXCR on the reads and lists one entry per CDR3 protein. The repertoire holds roughly 62,000 distinct CDR3 sequences, with less than 70% as singletons. CDR3 length: 13 amino acids. V lost 3 bases and J lost 1, with 6 bases in between. Notes on this clonotype: Its antigen is not known.

This chain uses TRBV12-3 or TRBV12-4 with TRBJ1-1; D is unresolved. Sequencing input: cultured non-Tr1 T cells, either the whole culture or a sorted T cell fraction (not recorded which). The clonotype comes from a human donor in good health. CDR3 loop: CASSLKPNTEAFF. The DNA for the CDR3 is TGTGCCAGCAGTTTGAAGCCGAACACTGAAGCTTTCTTT.